This T cell receptor beta chain was sequenced for a study of cytomegalovirus exposure and HLA in healthy donors. The study's findings and limits: The study recorded about 160 TCR beta chains that were cytomegalovirus-associated. Reportedly, diagnosis of cytomegalovirus status by the classifier showed high specificity and sensitivity.

Healthy bone marrow donors made up the donors. PCR employed 60 Vbeta and 13 Jbeta primers. Only in-frame clones appear in the TCRdb table, and some are missing; sequencing was by immunoSEQ multiplex PCR. The sample lists 250,000 to 350,000 clones, 75% to 90% occurring once. A remark on this clone: The target antigen is unknown.

The length of the CDR3 is 14 residues. V gave up 2 bases and J gave up 5 bases, with 9 bases separating them. Germline V gene data show CDR1 as MGHDK and CDR2 as SYGVNS. This TCR derives from a man aged 35 to 55 in good health and CMV-seropositive. This chain connects TRBV25-1 to TRBJ1-4, with a possible D match to TRBD1 (5 bases). Specimen: PBMCs. CDR3 nucleotide sequence: TGTGCCAGCAGTGAACCCGGGGGGAATGAAAAACTGTTTTTT. It translates to CASSEPGGNEKLFF.